This T cell receptor (beta chain) was captured in a study of cytomegalovirus exposure and HLA in healthy donors. This clone has only a few counts. Its antigen is not identified. Researchers ran the PCR with 60 Vbeta and 13 Jbeta primers. Data came from immunoSEQ multiplex PCR; TCRdb stores just in-frame clones and leaves some out. The table records 150,000 to 200,000 clones, 9.5% of them present only once. Study-wide findings and caveats: According to an earlier analysis, most TCR beta V segments yielded productive rearrangements about 90% or about 30% of the time. Later analysis revealed greater clonal expansion in HLA-associated TCR beta chains than in equally common others. A few chains tied to CMV proved CMV antigen-specific in vitro. Later analysis suggested links between common viral pathogens and several top significant clusters.

The ends were cut back, 2 bases at V and 5 bases at J, with 18 bases in the middle. Germline assignment: CDR1 MNHEY and CDR2 SVGAGI. There are 16 residues in the CDR3. The sample was PBMCs. This chain connects TRBV6-5 to TRBJ1-2, with D possibly being TRBD1 (5 bases). The TCR sequence derives from a woman aged 30 to 39 in good health and CMV-seropositive. In DNA form, the CDR3 reads TGTGCCAGCAGTTACGGGGCCAGCTCGGCTGGGTATGGCTACACCTTC. Residues: CASSYGASSAGYGYTF.